The clone carrying this TCR beta chain was picked up many times. Its target is not known. TCRdb processed the 5' RACE reads anew with MiXCR; each CDR3 protein has one entry. The sample yields roughly 180,000 distinct CDR3 sequences, roughly 6.4% seen once. The CDR3 contains 14 residues. CDR1 and CDR2 (germline): LNHDA, SQIVND (reference sequence). V lost 5 bases and J 3 bases, leaving 13 bases between the germline ends. The sample originates from a study of T cells after yellow fever vaccination. About the research overall: Preparation of fractions with low cell numbers was performed using SMART-Seq v4 Ultra Low Input.

Study-wide findings and caveats: It was a small share of clonotypes that appeared in both CD4 and CD8 compartments. Booster sampling recovered most clones from primary vaccination (roughly 97% CD4, around 90% CD8). The secondary response showed a weaker magnitude and a faster peak, day 5 versus 15.

The TCR originated in a man aged 18 to 29 who received the YFV17D yellow fever vaccine. The sample here was CD4+ T cells sorted from PBMCs, taken on the day of the first yellow fever vaccination. The chain is built from TRBV19 and TRBJ1-1, with D uncertain. CDR3 residues: CASSLKGMDTEAFF. In DNA, the CDR3 is TGTGCCAGTAGTCTCAAGGGCATGGACACTGAAGCTTTCTTT. Filled out from reference TRBV19 and TRBJ1-1, the complete variable domain reads DGGITQSPKYLFRKEGQNVTLSCEQNLNHDAMYWYRQDPGQGLRLIYYSQIVNDFQKGDIAEGYSVSREKKESFPLTVTSAQKNPTAFYLCASSLKGMDTEAFFGQGTRLTVV.